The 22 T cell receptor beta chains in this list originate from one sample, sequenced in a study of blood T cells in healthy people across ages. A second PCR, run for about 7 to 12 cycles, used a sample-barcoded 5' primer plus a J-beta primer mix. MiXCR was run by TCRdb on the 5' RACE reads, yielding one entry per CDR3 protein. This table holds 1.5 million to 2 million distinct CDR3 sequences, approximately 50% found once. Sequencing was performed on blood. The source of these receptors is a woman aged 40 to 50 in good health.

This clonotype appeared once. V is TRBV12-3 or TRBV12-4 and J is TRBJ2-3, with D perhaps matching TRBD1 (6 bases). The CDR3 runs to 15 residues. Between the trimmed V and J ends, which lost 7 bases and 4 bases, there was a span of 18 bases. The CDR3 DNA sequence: TGTGCCAGCACCCCGATCAGGGGTTTACCAGATACGCAGTATTTT. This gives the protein CASTPIRGLPDTQYF.

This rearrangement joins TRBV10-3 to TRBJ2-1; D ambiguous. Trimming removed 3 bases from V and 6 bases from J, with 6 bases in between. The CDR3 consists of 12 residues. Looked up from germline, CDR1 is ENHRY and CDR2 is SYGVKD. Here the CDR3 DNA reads TGTGCCATCAGTGACAGAGTCAATGAGCAGTTCTTC. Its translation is CAISDRVNEQFF.

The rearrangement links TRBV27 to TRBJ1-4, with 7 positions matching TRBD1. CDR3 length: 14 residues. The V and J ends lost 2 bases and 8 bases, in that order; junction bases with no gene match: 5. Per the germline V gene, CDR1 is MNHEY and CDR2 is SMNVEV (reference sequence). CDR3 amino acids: CASSLVQGGEKLFF. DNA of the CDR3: TGTGCCAGCAGTTTAGTTCAGGGGGGGGAAAAACTGTTTTTT.

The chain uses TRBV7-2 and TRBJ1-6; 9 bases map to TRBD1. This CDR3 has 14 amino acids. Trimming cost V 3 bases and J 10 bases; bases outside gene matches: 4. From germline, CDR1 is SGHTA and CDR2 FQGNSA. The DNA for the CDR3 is TGTGCCAGCAGCTTTGGGACAGGGCAATCACCCCTCCACTTT. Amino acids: CASSFGTGQSPLHF. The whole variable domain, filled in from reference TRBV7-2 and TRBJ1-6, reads GAGVSQSPSNKVTEKGKDVELRCDPISGHTALYWYRQSLGQGLEFLIYFQGNSAPDKSGLPSDRFSAERTGGSVSTLTIQRTQQEDSAVYLCASSFGTGQSPLHFGNGTRLTVT.

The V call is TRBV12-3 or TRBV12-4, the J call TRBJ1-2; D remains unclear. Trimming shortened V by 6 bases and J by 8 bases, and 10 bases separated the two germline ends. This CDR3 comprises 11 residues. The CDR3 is CASRLAGGYTF. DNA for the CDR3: TGTGCCAGCAGGCTAGCCGGGGGCTACACCTTC.

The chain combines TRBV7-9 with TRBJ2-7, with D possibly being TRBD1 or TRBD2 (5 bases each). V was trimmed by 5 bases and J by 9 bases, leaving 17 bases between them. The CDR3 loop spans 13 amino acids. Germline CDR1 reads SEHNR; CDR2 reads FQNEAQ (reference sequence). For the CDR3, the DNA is TGTGCCAGCAGCCCGGGGACCGCCTCGGGGCAGTACTTC. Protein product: CASSPGTASGQYF.

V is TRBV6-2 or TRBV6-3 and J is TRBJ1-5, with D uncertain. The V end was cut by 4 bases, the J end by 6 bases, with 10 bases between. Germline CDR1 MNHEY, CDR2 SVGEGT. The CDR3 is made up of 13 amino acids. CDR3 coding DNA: TGTGCCAGCAGTTTTGGGTTTCGTCAGCCCCAGCATTTT. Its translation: CASSFGFRQPQHF.

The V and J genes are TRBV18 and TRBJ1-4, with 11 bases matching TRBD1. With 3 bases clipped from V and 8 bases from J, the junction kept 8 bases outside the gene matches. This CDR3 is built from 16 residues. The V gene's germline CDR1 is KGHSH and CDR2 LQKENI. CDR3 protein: CASSPYGQGAREKLFF. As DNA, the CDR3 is TGTGCCAGCTCACCTTACGGACAGGGGGCGCGAGAAAAACTGTTTTTT.

CDR3 region: CASSLEGGGGPSEQYF. The CDR3 nucleotides read TGTGCCAGCAGCTTAGAGGGCGGGGGGGGACCATCCGAGCAGTACTTC. The J gene is TRBJ2-7, the V gene TRBV7-2; 9 nucleotides align to TRBD2. V trimming: 1 base; J trimming: 6 bases; junction bases outside the gene matches: 10. This CDR3 is 16 amino acids long. Germline V lookup: CDR1 SGHTA, CDR2 FQGNSA.

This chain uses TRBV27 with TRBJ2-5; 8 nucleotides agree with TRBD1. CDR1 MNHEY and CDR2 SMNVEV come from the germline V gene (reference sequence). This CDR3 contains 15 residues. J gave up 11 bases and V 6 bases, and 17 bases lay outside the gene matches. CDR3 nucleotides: TGTGCCAGCAGCAGAACAGGGGGAAAACATAATGAGCAGTACTTC. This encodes CASSRTGGKHNEQYF.

As DNA, the CDR3 is TGTGCCAGCAGCGAATGGGAACCAACCGGGACTAGCGGGGGAACAGATACGCAGTATTTT. Protein: CASSEWEPTGTSGGTDTQYF. This sequence joins TRBV28 and TRBJ2-3; 14 bases line up with TRBD2. The V gene end was trimmed by 6 bases and the J gene end by 3 bases; junction bases not matched to a gene: 17. The CDR3 loop spans 20 amino acids. Germline-derived CDR1 and CDR2 are MDHEN and SYDVKM.

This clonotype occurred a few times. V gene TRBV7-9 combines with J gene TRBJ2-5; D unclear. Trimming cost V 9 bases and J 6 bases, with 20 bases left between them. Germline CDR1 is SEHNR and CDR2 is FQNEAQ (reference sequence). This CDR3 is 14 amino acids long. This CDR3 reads CASNTEGPIQTQYF. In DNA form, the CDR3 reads TGTGCCAGTAACACAGAAGGCCCTATACAGACCCAGTACTTC.

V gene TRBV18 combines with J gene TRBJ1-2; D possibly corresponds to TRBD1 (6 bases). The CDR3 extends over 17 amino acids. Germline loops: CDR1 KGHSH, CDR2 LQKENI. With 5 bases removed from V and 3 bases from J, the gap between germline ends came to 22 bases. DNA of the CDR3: TGTGCCAGCTCAAAACGAACCGGGACACAAGAGGACTATGGCTACACCTTC. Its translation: CASSKRTGTQEDYGYTF.

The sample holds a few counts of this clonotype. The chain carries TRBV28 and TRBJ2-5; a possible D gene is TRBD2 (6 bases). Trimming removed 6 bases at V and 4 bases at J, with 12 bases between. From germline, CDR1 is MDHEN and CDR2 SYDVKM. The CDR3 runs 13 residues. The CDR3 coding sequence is TGTGCCAGCAGACAAACCGGGGGAGAGACCCAGTACTTC. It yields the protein CASRQTGGETQYF.

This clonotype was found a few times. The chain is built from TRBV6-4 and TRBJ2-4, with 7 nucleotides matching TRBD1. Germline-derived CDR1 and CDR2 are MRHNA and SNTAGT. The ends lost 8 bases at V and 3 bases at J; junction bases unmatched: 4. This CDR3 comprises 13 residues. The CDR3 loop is CASDRASKNIQYF. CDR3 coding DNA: TGTGCCAGCGACAGGGCCAGCAAAAACATTCAGTACTTC.

The chain's CDR3 is CSASSDYSSTDTQYF. For the CDR3, the DNA is TGCAGTGCTTCTTCGGACTATTCTAGCACAGATACGCAGTATTTT. This chain connects TRBV20-1 to TRBJ2-3, with a possible D match to TRBD2 (6 bases). Trimming left V 5 bases short and J 0 bases short, with 15 bases between. Germline V gives CDR1 DFQATT, CDR2 SNEGSKA (reference sequence). This CDR3 has 15 residues.

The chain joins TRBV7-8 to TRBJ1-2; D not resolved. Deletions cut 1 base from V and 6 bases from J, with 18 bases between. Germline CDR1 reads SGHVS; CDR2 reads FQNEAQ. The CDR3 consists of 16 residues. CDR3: CASSLVLARGNDGYTF. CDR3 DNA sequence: TGTGCCAGCAGCTTAGTCCTTGCACGGGGAAACGATGGCTACACCTTC.

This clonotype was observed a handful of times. This chain's CDR3 is CASSGDRGRGNIQYF. The CDR3 region has the DNA TGTGCCAGCAGTGGGGACAGGGGGCGCGGGAACATTCAGTACTTC. The V call is TRBV6-5, the J call TRBJ2-4, with 12 bases fitting TRBD1. The CDR3 extends over 15 amino acids. V lost 5 bases to trimming and J lost 7 bases; unmatched junction nucleotides: 6. Germline-derived CDR1 and CDR2 are MNHEY and SVGAGI.

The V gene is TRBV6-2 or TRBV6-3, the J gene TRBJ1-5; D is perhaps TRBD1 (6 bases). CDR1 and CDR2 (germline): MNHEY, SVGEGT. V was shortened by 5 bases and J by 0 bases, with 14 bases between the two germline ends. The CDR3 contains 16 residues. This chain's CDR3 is CASSLGQTYSNQPQHF. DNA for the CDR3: TGTGCCAGCAGTCTGGGACAAACATATAGCAATCAGCCCCAGCATTTT.

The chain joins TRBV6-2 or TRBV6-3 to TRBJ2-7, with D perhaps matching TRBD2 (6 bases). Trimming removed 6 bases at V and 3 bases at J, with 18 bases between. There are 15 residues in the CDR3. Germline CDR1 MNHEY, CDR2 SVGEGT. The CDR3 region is CASRNNRDSHYEQYF. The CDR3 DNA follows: TGTGCCAGCAGAAATAACCGGGACTCTCACTACGAGCAGTACTTC.

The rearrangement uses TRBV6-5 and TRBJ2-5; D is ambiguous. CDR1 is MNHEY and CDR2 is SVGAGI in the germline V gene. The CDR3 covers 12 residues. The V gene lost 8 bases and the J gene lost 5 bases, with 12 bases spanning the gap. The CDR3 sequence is CASGSQWETQYF. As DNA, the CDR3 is TGTGCCAGCGGTTCCCAGTGGGAGACCCAGTACTTC.

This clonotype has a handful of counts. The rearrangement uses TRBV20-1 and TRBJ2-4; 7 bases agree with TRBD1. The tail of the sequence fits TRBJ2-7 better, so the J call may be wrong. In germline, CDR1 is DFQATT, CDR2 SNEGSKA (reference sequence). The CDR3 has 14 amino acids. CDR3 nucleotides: TGCAGTGCTATCCGACAGGGCTTCTCCTACGAGCAGTACTTC. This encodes CSAIRQGFSYEQYF.